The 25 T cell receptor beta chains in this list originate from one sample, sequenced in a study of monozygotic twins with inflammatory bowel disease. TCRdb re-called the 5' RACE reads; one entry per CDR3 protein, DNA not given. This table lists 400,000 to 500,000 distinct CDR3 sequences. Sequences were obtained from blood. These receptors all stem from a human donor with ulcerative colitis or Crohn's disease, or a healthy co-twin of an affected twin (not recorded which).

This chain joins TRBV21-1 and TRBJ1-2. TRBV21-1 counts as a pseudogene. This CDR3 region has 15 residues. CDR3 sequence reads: CASSLRGGDNYGYTF.

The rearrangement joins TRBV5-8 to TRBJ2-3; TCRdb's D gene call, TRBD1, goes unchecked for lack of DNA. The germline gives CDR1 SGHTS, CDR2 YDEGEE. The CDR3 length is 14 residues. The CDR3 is CASLLEPPPYTQYF.

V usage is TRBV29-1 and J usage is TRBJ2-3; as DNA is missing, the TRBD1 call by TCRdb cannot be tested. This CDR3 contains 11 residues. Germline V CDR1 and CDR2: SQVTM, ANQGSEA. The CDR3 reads CSVDRGDTQYF.

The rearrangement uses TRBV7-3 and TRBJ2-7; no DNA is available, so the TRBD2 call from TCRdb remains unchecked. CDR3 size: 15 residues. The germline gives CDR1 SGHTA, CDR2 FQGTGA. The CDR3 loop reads CASSLGLAGVSEQYF.

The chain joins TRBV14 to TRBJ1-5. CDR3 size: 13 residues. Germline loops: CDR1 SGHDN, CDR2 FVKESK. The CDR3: CASSQGLGQPQHF. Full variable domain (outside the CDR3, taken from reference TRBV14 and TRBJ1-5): EAGVTQFPSHSVIEKGQTVTLRCDPISGHDNLYWYRRVMGKEIKFLLHFVKESKQDESGMPNNRFLAERTGGTYSTLKVQPAELEDSGVYFCASSQGLGQPQHFGDGTRLSIL.

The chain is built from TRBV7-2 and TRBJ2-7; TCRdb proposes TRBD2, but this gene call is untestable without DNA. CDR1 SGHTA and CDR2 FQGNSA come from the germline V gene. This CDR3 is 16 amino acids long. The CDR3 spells CASSYGLAGGPYEQYF.

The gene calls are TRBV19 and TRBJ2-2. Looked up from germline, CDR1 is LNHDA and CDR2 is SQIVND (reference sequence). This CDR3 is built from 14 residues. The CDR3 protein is CASSIMANTGELFF.

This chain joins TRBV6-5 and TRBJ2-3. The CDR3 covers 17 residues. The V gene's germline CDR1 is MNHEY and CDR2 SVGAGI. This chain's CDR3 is CASSYYGLAGGTDTQYF.

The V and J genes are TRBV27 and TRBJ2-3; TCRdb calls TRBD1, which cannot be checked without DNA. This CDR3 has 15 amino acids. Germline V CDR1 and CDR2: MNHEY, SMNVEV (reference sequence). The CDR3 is CASRGGWGYTDTQYF.

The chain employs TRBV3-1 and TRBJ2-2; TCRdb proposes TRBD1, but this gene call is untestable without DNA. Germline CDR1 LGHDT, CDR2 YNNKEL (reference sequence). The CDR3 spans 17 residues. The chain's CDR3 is CASSQDRGGAGTGELFF.

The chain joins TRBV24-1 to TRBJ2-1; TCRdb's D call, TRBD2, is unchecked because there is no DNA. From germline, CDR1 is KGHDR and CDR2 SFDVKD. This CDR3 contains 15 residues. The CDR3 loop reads CATSDGIAGGDEQFF.

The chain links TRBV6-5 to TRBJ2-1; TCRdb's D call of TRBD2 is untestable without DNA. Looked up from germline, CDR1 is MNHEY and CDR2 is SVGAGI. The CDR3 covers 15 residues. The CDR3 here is CASSSGLQYYNEQFF.

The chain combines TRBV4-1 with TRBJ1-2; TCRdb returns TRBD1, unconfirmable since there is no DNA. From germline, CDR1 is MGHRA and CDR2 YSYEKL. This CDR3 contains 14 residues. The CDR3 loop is CASSLIGGLDGYTF.

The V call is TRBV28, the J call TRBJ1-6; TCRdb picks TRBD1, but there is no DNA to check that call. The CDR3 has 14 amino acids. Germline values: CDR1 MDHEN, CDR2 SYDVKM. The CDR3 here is CASIRAGGAEPLHF.

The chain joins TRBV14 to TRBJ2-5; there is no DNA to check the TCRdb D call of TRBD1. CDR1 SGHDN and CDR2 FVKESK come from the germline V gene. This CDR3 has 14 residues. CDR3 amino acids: CASSHNRGSETQYF. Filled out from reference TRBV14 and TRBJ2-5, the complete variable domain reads EAGVTQFPSHSVIEKGQTVTLRCDPISGHDNLYWYRRVMGKEIKFLLHFVKESKQDESGMPNNRFLAERTGGTYSTLKVQPAELEDSGVYFCASSHNRGSETQYFGPGTRLLVL.

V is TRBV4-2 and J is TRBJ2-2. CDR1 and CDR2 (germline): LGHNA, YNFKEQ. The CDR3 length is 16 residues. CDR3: CASSQGVGSDTGELFF.

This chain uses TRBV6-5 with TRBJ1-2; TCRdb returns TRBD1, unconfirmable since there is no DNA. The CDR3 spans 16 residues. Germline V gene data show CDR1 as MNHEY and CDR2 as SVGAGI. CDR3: CASSYSNQGANYGYTF.

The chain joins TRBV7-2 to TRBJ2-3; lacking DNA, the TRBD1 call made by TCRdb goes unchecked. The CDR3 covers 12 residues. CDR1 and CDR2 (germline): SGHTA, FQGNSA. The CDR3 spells CASSSPADTQYF.

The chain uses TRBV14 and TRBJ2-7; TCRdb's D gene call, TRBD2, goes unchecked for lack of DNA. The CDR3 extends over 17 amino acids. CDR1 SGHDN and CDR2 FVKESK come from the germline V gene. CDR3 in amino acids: CASSQGLAGFWTYEQYF.

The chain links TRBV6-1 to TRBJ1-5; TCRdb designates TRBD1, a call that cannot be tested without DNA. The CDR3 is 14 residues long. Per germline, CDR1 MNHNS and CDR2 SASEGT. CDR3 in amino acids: CASTPTAKDQPQHF.

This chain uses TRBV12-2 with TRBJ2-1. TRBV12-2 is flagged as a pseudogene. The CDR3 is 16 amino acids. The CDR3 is CASRLEEHLTTKEQFF.

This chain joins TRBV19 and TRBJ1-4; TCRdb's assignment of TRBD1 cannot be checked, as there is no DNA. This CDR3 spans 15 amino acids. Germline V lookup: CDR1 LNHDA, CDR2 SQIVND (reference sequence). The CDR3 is CASSPGTTHGEKLFF.

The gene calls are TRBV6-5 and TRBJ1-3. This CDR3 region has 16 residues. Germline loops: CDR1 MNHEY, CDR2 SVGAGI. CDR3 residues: CASSYSLAGAGNTIYF.

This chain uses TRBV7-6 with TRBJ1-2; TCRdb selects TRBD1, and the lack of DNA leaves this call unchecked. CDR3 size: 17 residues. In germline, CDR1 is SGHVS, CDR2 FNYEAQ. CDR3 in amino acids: CASSLAGDRGLRYGYTF.

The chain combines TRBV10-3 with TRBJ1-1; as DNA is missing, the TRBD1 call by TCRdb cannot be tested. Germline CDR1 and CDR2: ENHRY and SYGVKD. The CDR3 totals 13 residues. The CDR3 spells CAISDGQGAEAFF.